The clone carrying this TCR beta chain is medium-sized. The antigen is not known. The protocol was immunoSEQ multiplex PCR, while the TCRdb copy is restricted to in-frame clones and leaves out a portion. Altogether roughly 12,000 clones are present, approximately 64% being singletons, with the ten largest covering approximately 24%. The data originate from a study of T cells in tumors after PD-1 blockade. The study's findings and limits: After therapy, most expanded exhausted CD8+ clones were absent pre-treatment, suggesting clonal replacement. Clonal replacement was seen across treatment, not between pre-treatment samples.

The sequence was collected from a human donor with cutaneous squamous cell carcinoma. The sample in question was tumor tissue, obtained before anti-PD-1 treatment.

The CDR3 nucleotides read TGTGCCAGCTCACCGGGGGCAACTAATGAAAAACTGTTTTTT. It yields the protein CASSPGATNEKLFF. The chain recombines TRBV18 with TRBJ1-4; tentative D call: TRBD1 (5 bases). V was shortened by 3 bases and J by 0 bases, with 5 bases between the two germline ends. CDR3 size: 14 residues. Germline values: CDR1 KGHSH, CDR2 LQKENI.